The clone carrying this T cell receptor beta chain occurred once. The source of the sample is a study of technical replicates of blood from four donors. Clones were sequenced by immunoSEQ multiplex PCR, and TCRdb holds only the in-frame ones, with some missing. The table lists 84,000 or so clones, 90% to 95% of them singletons. The V gene's germline CDR1 is MDHEN and CDR2 SYDVKM. The V gene end was trimmed by 6 bases and the J gene end by 8 bases; junction bases not matched to a gene: 10. CDR3 length: 15 amino acids. The gene calls are TRBV28 and TRBJ1-4, with TRBD1 matching over 9 bases. Material: T cells isolated from PBMCs. The clonotype originates from a human donor in good health. CDR3 protein: CASRLTGGAWEKLFF. In DNA, the CDR3 is TGTGCCAGCAGACTAACAGGGGGCGCCTGGGAAAAACTGTTTTTT.